This T cell receptor beta chain was sequenced for a study of cytomegalovirus exposure and HLA in healthy donors. Findings and limits, study-wide: With later analysis, a missense DCLRE1C variant became linked to TCR beta V- and J-gene trimming. Presence/absence analyses assumed roughly uniform sequencing depth across donors. The HLA-A and HLA-B alleles of most subjects were reportedly predicted accurately from TCR beta sequences. CMV serostatus was the only recorded immune exposure for donors.

This CDR3 has 11 amino acids. Germline V CDR1 and CDR2: MNHEY, SMNVEV (reference sequence). In the PCR, 60 Vbeta and 13 Jbeta primers were used. Repertoires were generated with immunoSEQ multiplex PCR, while TCRdb's copy carries only in-frame clones and drops some. This sample yields approximately 91,000 clones, of which approximately 89% are seen a single time; over 8.5% belongs to the top ten. Of note for this clone: The antigen remains unidentified.

Sequencing was performed on PBMCs. The receptor comes from a man in his thirties or forties in good health and CMV-seropositive. The rearrangement uses TRBV27 and TRBJ1-1; the match to TRBD1 covers 8 bases. The CDR3: CASSDRAEAFF. DNA for the CDR3: TGTGCTAGTTCGGACAGGGCTGAAGCTTTCTTT.